The clone carrying this T cell receptor beta chain was detected many times. The target antigen is unknown. With 10-nucleotide random UMIs, 5'RACE was used to make the cDNA. TCRdb itself ran the 5' RACE reads through MiXCR, one entry per CDR3 protein. The sample has about 87,000 distinct CDR3 sequences; roughly 3.3% are singletons. This sample is part of a study of neurological immune-mediated disorders. General study results and limits: Clinical features showed no association with the multiple sclerosis repertoire cluster, and MRI features showed none either. HTLV-1-associated myelopathy ranked highest for TCR clonal expansion and multiple sclerosis lowest, beneath healthy controls. No CDR3 amino acid sequences were shared by expanded clones across subjects, suggesting private repertoires in all groups.

The CDR3 extends over 18 amino acids. Losses at the gene ends were 1 base for V and 2 bases for J; bases not matched to a gene: 14. Germline V gives CDR1 DFQATT, CDR2 SNEGSKA (reference sequence). The sequenced sample was PBMCs. This TCR derives from a woman aged 45 to 65 with multiple sclerosis. V gene TRBV20-1 combines with J gene TRBJ2-7, with TRBD1 matching over 10 bases. The CDR3 nucleotides are TGCAGTGCTAGAGGATATAAGGGACAGGGGATAGGGGCCTACGAGCAGTACTTC. Its translation is CSARGYKGQGIGAYEQYF.